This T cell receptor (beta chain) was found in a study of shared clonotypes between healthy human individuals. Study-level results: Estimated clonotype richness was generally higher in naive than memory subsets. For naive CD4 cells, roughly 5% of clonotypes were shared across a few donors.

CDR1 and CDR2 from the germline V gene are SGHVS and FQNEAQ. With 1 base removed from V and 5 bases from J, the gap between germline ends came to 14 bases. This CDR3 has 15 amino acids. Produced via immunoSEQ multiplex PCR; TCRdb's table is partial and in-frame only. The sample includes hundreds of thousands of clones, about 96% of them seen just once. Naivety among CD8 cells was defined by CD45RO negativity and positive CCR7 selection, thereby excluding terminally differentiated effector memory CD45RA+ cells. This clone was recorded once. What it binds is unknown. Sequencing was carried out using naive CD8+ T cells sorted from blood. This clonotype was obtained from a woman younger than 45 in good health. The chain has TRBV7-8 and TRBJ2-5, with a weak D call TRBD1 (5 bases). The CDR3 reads CASSLGAGFGETQYF. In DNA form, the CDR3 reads TGTGCCAGCAGCTTAGGGGCAGGGTTTGGGGAGACCCAGTACTTC.